The text below deals with one T cell receptor (beta chain). A much larger clone sits a single nucleotide away, making a read error possible. The length of the CDR3 is 14 residues. Germline V CDR1 and CDR2: LGHNA, YSLEER. Time point indicated: before trial treatment. First-strand cDNA relied on TRAV- and TRBV-specific primers spanning alpha and beta chains. The TCRs were subjected to amplification over around 19 PCR cycles employing a constant-region primer in conjunction with a V-primer adapter. One entry per CDR3 protein results from TCRdb running MiXCR on the reads. The data contain tens of thousands of distinct CDR3 sequences, about 23% of them seen just once; the ten biggest clones take up approximately 5.4%. This sample is drawn from a study of low-dose radiotherapy and immunotherapy resistance in tumors. Study summary: Cyclophosphamide was given intravenously at 200 mg/m2 every two weeks, and each dose came one day before radiation and immunotherapy. On cycle 1 day 1, patients started four cycles of oral aspirin 300 mg daily.

The sequences come from PBMCs, collected before treatment. The sequence was collected from a male donor with prostate cancer. The chain has TRBV4-3 and TRBJ1-4; the match to TRBD1 covers 9 bases. CDR3 DNA: TGCTCCAGCAGCCAAGGGACAGGGAATGAAAAACTGTTTTTT. Its translation is CSSSQGTGNEKLFF.